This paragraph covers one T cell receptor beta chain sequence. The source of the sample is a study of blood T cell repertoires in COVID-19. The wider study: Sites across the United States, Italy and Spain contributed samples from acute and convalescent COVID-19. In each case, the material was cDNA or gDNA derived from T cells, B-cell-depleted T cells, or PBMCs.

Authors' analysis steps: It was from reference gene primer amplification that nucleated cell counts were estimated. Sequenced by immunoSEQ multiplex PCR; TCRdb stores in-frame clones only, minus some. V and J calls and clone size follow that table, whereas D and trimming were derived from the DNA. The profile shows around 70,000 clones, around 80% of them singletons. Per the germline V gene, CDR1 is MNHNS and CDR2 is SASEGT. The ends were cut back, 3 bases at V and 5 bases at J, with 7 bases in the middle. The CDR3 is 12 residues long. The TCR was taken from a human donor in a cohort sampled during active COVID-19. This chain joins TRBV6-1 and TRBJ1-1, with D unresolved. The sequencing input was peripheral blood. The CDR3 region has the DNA TGTGCCAGCAGTGATTCGACAACTGAAGCTTTCTTT. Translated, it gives CASSDSTTEAFF.